The 5 T cell receptor beta chains below were found in one sample sequenced in a study of identical twins. TCRdb independently ran MiXCR on the 5' RACE reads; one entry per CDR3 protein. The sample has some 320,000 distinct CDR3 sequences; approximately 13% are singletons. These data are also associated with another study on yellow fever vaccine responses in identical twins.

Sequencing was done on a sample of CD8+ T cells sorted from blood. Source of these receptors: a woman in her late teens or twenties in good health.

This clonotype has just a few counts. The CDR3 DNA reads TGTGCTAGTGGTTTGGTGGGCTACGAGCAGTACTTC. Its translation: CASGLVGYEQYF. The genes are TRBV12-5 and TRBJ2-7, with D hard to call. This CDR3 has 12 amino acids. CDR1 LGHNT and CDR2 FRNRAP come from the germline V gene. The V gene lost 0 bases and the J gene lost 3 bases, with 3 bases spanning the gap.

The CDR3, as DNA: TGTGCCAGCAGTTTTGAGGGTGCAACTAATGAAAAACTGTTTTTT. Translating it yields CASSFEGATNEKLFF. The chain combines TRBV12-3 or TRBV12-4 with TRBJ1-4, with unresolved D. The CDR3 is made up of 15 amino acids. The V gene lost 3 bases and the J gene lost 0 bases, with 8 bases spanning the gap.

V gene TRBV5-5 combines with J gene TRBJ2-3, with 12 nucleotides matching TRBD2. The CDR3 sequence is 15 residues long. Germline values: CDR1 SGHKS, CDR2 YYEKEE (reference sequence). Germline trimming cut 4 bases from V and 6 bases from J; bases unmatched to any gene: 6. The CDR3: CASSPTGLAGDTQYF. CDR3 nucleotide sequence: TGTGCCAGCAGCCCGACGGGACTAGCGGGTGATACGCAGTATTTT. The whole variable domain, filled in from reference TRBV5-5 and TRBJ2-3, reads DAGVTQSPTHLIKTRGQQVTLRCSPISGHKSVSWYQQVLGQGPQFIFQYYEKEERGRGNFPDRFSARQFPNYSSELNVNALLLGDSALYLCASSPTGLAGDTQYFGPGTRLTVL.

V gene TRBV27 combines with J gene TRBJ2-1; 12 nucleotides align to TRBD2. J gave up 0 bases and V 4 bases, and 4 bases lay outside the gene matches. This CDR3 is 17 amino acids long. Per the germline V gene, CDR1 is MNHEY and CDR2 is SMNVEV (reference sequence). CDR3 sequence: CASSSLTSGSSYNEQFF. CDR3 DNA sequence: TGTGCCAGCAGTTCCCTGACTAGCGGGAGCTCCTACAATGAGCAGTTCTTC.

This clonotype was detected a few times. The J gene is TRBJ2-1, the V gene TRBV16; perhaps TRBD1 as D (5 bases). V was pared by 4 bases and J by 6 bases, with 16 bases between. The germline CDR1 and CDR2 sequences are KGHSY and FQNENV. The CDR3 is 15 residues long. The CDR3: CASSLRAGSSNEQFF. Written as DNA, the CDR3 is TGTGCCAGCAGCCTTCGAGCAGGGTCGAGCAATGAGCAGTTCTTC. The whole variable domain, remainder taken from reference TRBV16 and TRBJ2-1, is GEEVAQTPKHLVRGEGQKAKLYCAPIKGHSYVFWYQQVLKNEFKFLISFQNENVFDETGMPKERFSAKCLPNSPCSLEIQATKLEDSAVYFCASSLRAGSSNEQFFGPGTRLTVL.